This record concerns one T cell receptor beta chain sequence. Its antigen is still unknown. An end of the junction does not agree with germline; a read error may underlie this. Every patient underwent thyroid surgery untreated. Through MiXCR, TCRdb re-clonotyped the PCR reads. The table includes roughly 6,200 clones, roughly 30% detected once. This CDR3 comprises 14 residues. The data were obtained in a study of metastatic and nonmetastatic thyroid tumors. In the study overall: Repertoires were compared across blood and tumor or nodule tissue from malignant and benign thyroid patients.

Study-wide results and caveats: For both blood and tumor, malignant thyroid tumors reportedly showed significantly higher TCR beta diversity than benign nodules did.

The receptor comes from a female donor with papillary thyroid cancer or a benign thyroid nodule (not recorded which). Some clones in this sample may be carry-over from other donors' samples. The specimen was adjacent normal tissue. The chain carries TRBV12-3 or TRBV12-4 and TRBJ2-7, with D perhaps being TRBD1 or TRBD2 (6 bases each). The chain's CDR3 is CASSLETGAYERYF. Here the CDR3 DNA reads TGTGCCAGCAGTTTGGAGACGGGGGCCTACGAGCGGTACTTC.